This T cell receptor beta chain was identified during a study of shared clonotypes between healthy human individuals. Study-wide context: Donors consisted of two women and a few men between 18 and 49. Study-level points and caveats: Clonotypes shared by all four donors outscored non-shared clonotypes in generation probability.

Profiled with immunoSEQ multiplex PCR; TCRdb holds only in-frame clones, not every one. The sample consists of more than 400,000 clones, 90% to 96% of them appearing once. A remark on this clone: The antigen is unknown.

Trimming removed 10 bases from V and 8 bases from J, with 24 bases in between. Germline CDR1 reads MNHEY; CDR2 reads SMNVEV (reference sequence). The CDR3 is 15 residues long. The chain uses TRBV27 and TRBJ2-1; a weak D match, TRBD2 (7 bases). Sequencing input: naive CD4+ T cells sorted from blood. Indicated subset: CD45RA+ positively selected. The TCR originated in a young woman in good health. The DNA for the CDR3 is TGTGCCACCCCGCACGGGGGGCGCTTTAACCATGAGCAGTTCTTC. Residues: CATPHGGRFNHEQFF.